A selection of T cell receptor beta chains follows, all from one sample in a study of blood T cells in healthy people across ages. MiXCR, applied by TCRdb to the 5' RACE reads, yields one record per CDR3 protein. The sample lists under 1,000,000 distinct CDR3 sequences, under 40% occurring once. Sample: blood. These receptors originate from a man younger than 35 in good health. Each CDR3 is given with its conserved first and last residue. D genes are given only for firm matches. The size field is filled for only some rows; it gives once, few, many or a size class.

-	TRBV7-2	TRBJ2-1	-	TGTGCCAGCAGCTTAGCGGCGGGGGCCTCCTACAATGAGCAGTTCTTC	CASSLAAGASYNEQFF
-	TRBV12-3/TRBV12-4	TRBJ2-4	few	TGTGCCAGCAGTTCCTCGGCGAGGCACATTCAGTACTTC	CASSSSARHIQYF
TRBD2	TRBV12-3/TRBV12-4	TRBJ2-3	few	TGTGCCAGCAGTTTTACGGCTAGCGGGGGCCGAGATACGCAGTATTTT	CASSFTASGGRDTQYF
TRBD1	TRBV27	TRBJ1-5	-	TGTGCCAGCGGGCAGACAGGGTTTAATCAGCCCCAGCATTTT	CASGQTGFNQPQHF
TRBD1	TRBV6-1	TRBJ1-1	-	TGTGCCAGCAGCCACGGGACAGGGGACCTCATGAACACTGAAGCTTTCTTT	CASSHGTGDLMNTEAFF
-	TRBV29-1	TRBJ1-2	-	TGCAGCGTCTTGGCGGCGTCAAACTATGGCTACACCTTC	CSVLAASNYGYTF
-	TRBV4-3	TRBJ2-3	many	TGCGCCAGCAGAACTGGGAATACGCAGTATTTT	CASRTGNTQYF
TRBD1	TRBV20-1	TRBJ2-1	-	TGCAGTGCCCGGGACAGTTCCCCCTACAATGAGCAGTTCTTC	CSARDSSPYNEQFF
TRBD2	TRBV20-1	TRBJ2-7	-	TGCAGTGCTAGAGATAGACTAGCGGGGGGGCGCGAGCAGTACTTC	CSARDRLAGGREQYF
TRBD1	TRBV3-1	TRBJ1-4	few	TGTGCCAGCAGCCAAGCCTCAGGGACAGGGAAGAAACTGTTTTTT	CASSQASGTGKKLFF
-	TRBV29-1	TRBJ1-2	-	TGCAGCGTCGCGACAGCTAACTATGGCTACACCTTC	CSVATANYGYTF
TRBD1	TRBV24-1	TRBJ2-3	few	TGTGCCACCAGCACAGGGGGCCGAGGAGATACGCAGTATTTT	CATSTGGRGDTQYF
TRBD1	TRBV10-3	TRBJ2-1	many	TGTGCCACCCGGGACAGGACCGACAATGAGCAGTTCTTC	CATRDRTDNEQFF
-	TRBV7-2	TRBJ1-4	-	TGTGCCAGCAGCTTAGTCGGGATCACTAATGAAAAACTGTTTTTT	CASSLVGITNEKLFF
TRBD1	TRBV2	TRBJ2-7	once	TGTGCCAGCTTCCGGGACAGTCCTTCCTACGAGCAGTACTTC	CASFRDSPSYEQYF
-	TRBV5-1	TRBJ1-1	-	TGCACCAGCAGCTTGGTACGGGAAACTGAAGCTTTCTTT	CTSSLVRETEAFF
TRBD2	TRBV7-2	TRBJ2-7	-	TGTGCCAGCTCCCAGAGCGGGAGGGGGAACAATGAGCAGTACTTC	CASSQSGRGNNEQYF
-	TRBV4-3	TRBJ1-1	few	TGCGCCAGCAGCCAAGACGGCACGACGAACACTGAAGCTTTCTTT	CASSQDGTTNTEAFF
TRBD2	TRBV20-1	TRBJ2-1	once	TGCAGTGCTGGGGGGACTAGCGGGGGGGCGAAGTTCTTC	CSAGGTSGGAKFF
TRBD1	TRBV24-1	TRBJ2-2	-	TGTGCCACCAGTGACCCGGACAGGGCAATAGGGGAGCTGTTTTTT	CATSDPDRAIGELFF
TRBD2	TRBV20-1	TRBJ2-3	many	TGCAGTGCTAGGCAGACTAGCCTACGCACAGATACGCAGTATTTT	CSARQTSLRTDTQYF
-	TRBV2	TRBJ1-2	few	TGTGCCAGCACCGGCGGGGGCGGCTATGGCTACACCTTC	CASTGGGGYGYTF
-	TRBV5-6	TRBJ2-5	-	TGTGCCAGCAGCTTTCGGCAGACCGATCAAGAGACCCAGTACTTC	CASSFRQTDQETQYF
-	TRBV29-1	TRBJ2-7	few	TGCAGCGTTGAACTACCGATAGGCGAGCAGTACTTC	CSVELPIGEQYF
TRBD1	TRBV6-5	TRBJ1-1	few	TGTGCCAGCAGCTCTCGGACAGGGGTTAAGAACACTGAAGCTTTCTTT	CASSSRTGVKNTEAFF
-	TRBV20-1	TRBJ2-3	-	TGCGGTGCAGGGGCTAGCACAGATACGCAGTATTTT	CGAGASTDTQYF
TRBD1	TRBV7-9	TRBJ2-2	-	TGTGCCAGCAGACCCGAGACAGGGTTCACCGGGGAGCTGTTTTTT	CASRPETGFTGELFF
TRBD2	TRBV10-3	TRBJ2-2	-	TGTGCCATCAGTGAGTCGGCGGGGGGAGCGAACACCGGGGAGCTGTTTTTT	CAISESAGGANTGELFF
-	TRBV28	TRBJ2-7	-	TGTGCCAGCAGTGATGCAGGAACCTACGAGCAGTACTTC	CASSDAGTYEQYF
-	TRBV12-3/TRBV12-4	TRBJ2-7	-	TGTGCCAGCAGCCCGCTCAAATTTAGCGAGCAGTACTTC	CASSPLKFSEQYF
-	TRBV3-1	TRBJ2-3	many	TGTGCCAGCAGCCAAGAACGGGTCACGGAGAATACGCAGTATTTT	CASSQERVTENTQYF
-	TRBV12-3/TRBV12-4	TRBJ2-1	many	TGTGCCAGCAGATCAGACTCCTACAATGAGCAGTTCTTC	CASRSDSYNEQFF
-	TRBV5-6	TRBJ2-1	-	TGTGCCAGCAGCCTGCTTCGAGGGGCCGGTAGATCTGAGCAGTTCTTC	CASSLLRGAGRSEQFF